Following are 27 T cell receptor beta chains from one sample sequenced in a study of blood T cell repertoires in COVID-19. Clones were sequenced by immunoSEQ multiplex PCR, and TCRdb holds only the in-frame ones, with some missing. The data show tens of thousands of clones, roughly 82% seen once. Sequenced material: peripheral blood. The receptors originated from an elderly woman with acute or convalescent COVID-19.

The genes are TRBV9 and TRBJ1-2; 7 nucleotides agree with TRBD1. J was trimmed by 4 bases and V by 0 bases; bases with no gene match: 3. The CDR3 spans 14 residues. Germline CDR1 is SGDLS and CDR2 is YYNGEE. The CDR3 DNA follows: TGTGCCAGCAGCGTAGCTGGGACAGCCTATGGCTACACCTTC. It encodes CASSVAGTAYGYTF.

V is TRBV11-2 and J is TRBJ2-2, with TRBD2 as a possible D gene (6 bases). CDR3 size: 14 residues. V was cut by 5 bases and J by 7 bases, with 14 bases left in between. Germline V gene sequence: CDR1 SGHAT, CDR2 FQNNGV. The CDR3 coding sequence is TGTGCCAGCAGCCTCCTCGGGGGATACGGGGAGCTGTTTTTT. This gives the protein CASSLLGGYGELFF.

The chain carries TRBV19 and TRBJ2-5, with D possibly being TRBD2 (6 bases). V lost 6 bases and J 2 bases, leaving 13 bases between the germline ends. The CDR3 covers 14 residues. Germline V gene data show CDR1 as LNHDA and CDR2 as SQIVND (reference sequence). DNA for the CDR3: TGTGCCAGTAGCCCGGGGGAGAGGCAAGAGACCCAGTACTTC. It yields the protein CASSPGERQETQYF.

The chain is built from TRBV5-5 and TRBJ2-7; 14 nucleotides agree with TRBD2. CDR3 size: 15 residues. V lost 5 bases and J lost 2; bases outside the gene matches: 3. CDR1 and CDR2 from the germline V gene are SGHKS and YYEKEE (reference sequence). The CDR3 bases are TGTGCCAGCAGGGAGACTAGCGGGAGGGCCTACGAGCAGTACTTC. The encoded protein is CASRETSGRAYEQYF.

The chain links TRBV28 to TRBJ1-2, with no clear D. Germline V gives CDR1 MDHEN, CDR2 SYDVKM. Trimming stripped 5 bases from V and 0 bases from J, with 28 bases between. The CDR3 totals 20 residues. The CDR3 reads CASSPDGLYSTETTNYGYTF. The DNA for the CDR3 is TGTGCCAGCAGTCCGGACGGACTCTACTCGACCGAAACAACTAACTATGGCTACACCTTC.

This clone was found a few times. The chain links TRBV6-1 to TRBJ2-7; 7 nucleotides match TRBD2. V gave up 3 bases and J gave up 3 bases; unmatched junction bases: 5. Germline lookup yields CDR1 MNHNS and CDR2 SASEGT. The CDR3 spans 14 residues. The CDR3 is CASSDPSGNYEQYF. The CDR3 coding sequence is TGTGCCAGCAGTGATCCTAGCGGAAACTACGAGCAGTACTTC.

This clone turned up a few times. The chain carries TRBV5-1 and TRBJ2-7; 7 bases match TRBD1. With 4 bases clipped from V and 1 base from J, the junction kept 5 bases outside the gene matches. This CDR3 is built from 14 residues. In germline, CDR1 is SGHRS, CDR2 YFSETQ. The CDR3 loop is CASSLGQFSYEQYF. CDR3 DNA: TGCGCCAGCAGCCTGGGACAGTTTTCCTACGAGCAGTACTTC. The full variable domain, in which reference TRBV5-1 and TRBJ2-7 provide the parts outside the CDR3, is KAGVTQTPRYLIKTRGQQVTLSCSPISGHRSVSWYQQTPGQGLQFLFEYFSETQRNKGNFPGRFSGRQFSNSRSEMNVSTLELGDSALYLCASSLGQFSYEQYFGPGTRLTVT.

V is TRBV3-1 (or the pseudogene TRBV3-2) and J is TRBJ2-2, with 11 bases lining up with TRBD2. V lost 5 bases to trimming and J lost 3 bases; unmatched junction nucleotides: 5. Looked up from germline, CDR1 is LGHDT and CDR2 is YNNKEL (reference sequence). The CDR3 extends over 16 amino acids. Here the CDR3 reads CASSVTSGIDTGELFF. The CDR3 DNA sequence: TGTGCCAGCAGCGTGACTAGCGGGATTGACACCGGGGAGCTGTTTTTT.

This clone was seen a few times. This sequence joins TRBV12-3 or TRBV12-4 and TRBJ2-3, with D hard to call. This CDR3 region has 13 residues. The V end was cut by 8 bases, the J end by 5 bases, with 14 bases between. CDR3 DNA: TGTGCCAGCTCCCTAAATCTCCAAGATACGCAGTATTTT. Its protein is CASSLNLQDTQYF.

A few counts support this clone. The rearrangement uses TRBV21-1 and TRBJ2-5; the table's D call, TRBD2, has no DNA check behind it. TRBV21-1 corresponds to a pseudogene. The CDR3 is 19 residues long. CDR3 sequence reads: CASSKIGARGEGSGETQYF. The CDR3 coding sequence is TGTGCCAGCAGCAAAATAGGTGCCCGGGGGGAGGGTTCTGGAGAGACCCAGTACTTC.

The gene calls are TRBV5-1 and TRBJ1-3, with TRBD1 as a possible D gene (6 bases). Trimming left V 4 bases short and J 0 bases short, with 11 bases between. The CDR3 consists of 15 residues. Germline loops: CDR1 SGHRS, CDR2 YFSETQ. The CDR3 region is CASSLGQSSGNTIYF. CDR3 coding DNA: TGCGCCAGCAGCCTAGGACAGAGCTCTGGAAACACCATATATTTT.

The chain employs TRBV10-3 and TRBJ2-5; the match to TRBD2 covers 11 bases. Germline V lookup: CDR1 ENHRY, CDR2 SYGVKD. The CDR3 consists of 14 residues. The V segment lost 4 bases and the J segment 2 bases; nucleotides outside the gene matches: 0. The CDR3 DNA sequence: TGTGCCATCAGTGGACTAGCGGGGCAAGAGACCCAGTACTTC. Amino acid sequence: CAISGLAGQETQYF.

The genes are TRBV2 and TRBJ1-2; D is possibly TRBD1 (6 bases). V was trimmed by 7 bases and J by 2 bases, leaving 11 bases between them. Germline loops: CDR1 SNHLY, CDR2 FYNNEI. The CDR3 loop spans 13 amino acids. The CDR3 region is CASNGQMNYGYTF. The CDR3 DNA reads as TGTGCCAGCAACGGACAGATGAACTATGGCTACACCTTC.

The genes are TRBV5-5 and TRBJ1-5, with D tentatively TRBD1 (6 bases). V lost 5 bases, J lost 6 bases, and 15 bases lay in between. Germline values: CDR1 SGHKS, CDR2 YYEKEE (reference sequence). The CDR3 has 14 amino acids. The CDR3 sequence: CASRLPGVGQPQHF. CDR3 coding DNA: TGTGCCAGCAGACTACCAGGGGTCGGTCAGCCCCAGCATTTT.

The chain has TRBV7-8 and TRBJ2-3, with D maybe TRBD2 (6 bases). Germline CDR1 SGHVS, CDR2 FQNEAQ. The CDR3 length is 16 residues. Trimming shortened V by 0 bases and J by 1 base, and 11 bases separated the two germline ends. The CDR3 sequence is CASSLARGTRTDTQYF. The CDR3 bases are TGTGCCAGCAGCTTAGCGCGGGGTACCCGCACAGATACGCAGTATTTT.

The rearrangement joins TRBV28 to TRBJ1-5; perhaps TRBD1 as D (6 bases). Germline-derived CDR1 and CDR2 are MDHEN and SYDVKM. CDR3 size: 14 residues. The V gene lost 5 bases and the J gene lost 7 bases, with 15 bases spanning the gap. CDR3 sequence reads: CASSRRQAGQPQHF. The CDR3 nucleotides read TGTGCCAGCAGTCGAAGACAGGCAGGGCAGCCCCAGCATTTT. Variable domain in full (rest from reference TRBV28 and TRBJ1-5): DVKVTQSSRYLVKRTGEKVFLECVQDMDHENMFWYRQDPGLGLRLIYFSYDVKMKEKGDIPEGYSVSREKKERFSLILESASTNQTSMYLCASSRRQAGQPQHFGDGTRLSIL.

The chain couples TRBV5-1 to TRBJ2-4; weak D call: TRBD1 (6 bases). The CDR3 length is 16 residues. The germline V gene encodes CDR1 SGHRS and CDR2 YFSETQ. V was pared by 3 bases and J by 1 base, with 14 bases between. In DNA form, the CDR3 reads TGCGCCAGCAGCTCGACGACAGGTGTGGCCAAAAACATTCAGTACTTC. Its translation: CASSSTTGVAKNIQYF.

V gene TRBV19 combines with J gene TRBJ2-7; TRBD2 is a possible D gene (5 bases). V lost 1 base and J 2 bases, leaving 9 bases between the germline ends. This CDR3 has 14 residues. Germline values: CDR1 LNHDA, CDR2 SQIVND (reference sequence). The CDR3 region has the DNA TGTGCCAGTAGTATAGGAGGGCCAGCCTACGAGCAGTACTTC. Translation gives CASSIGGPAYEQYF.

This clone turned up a few times. The genes are TRBV12-3 or TRBV12-4 and TRBJ1-1, with a possible D match to TRBD1 (5 bases). V was pared by 5 bases and J by 1 base, with 5 bases between. The CDR3 has 12 amino acids. DNA for the CDR3: TGTGCCAGCAGTCAGGGGAACACTGAAGCTTTCTTT. This encodes CASSQGNTEAFF.

This clone has a single count. The J gene is TRBJ2-1, the V gene TRBV2, with D possibly TRBD2 on 7 matching bases. The germline V and J ends were trimmed by 6 bases and 2 bases, with 14 bases remaining between them. Germline assignment: CDR1 SNHLY and CDR2 FYNNEI. The CDR3 spans 15 residues. Written as DNA, the CDR3 is TGTGCCAGCAGGAGGGGGGGGACTGCCTACAATGAGCAGTTCTTC. This sequence encodes CASRRGGTAYNEQFF.

The chain carries TRBV28 and TRBJ1-4; unclear D gene. V lost 3 bases, J lost 4 bases, and 12 bases lay in between. The CDR3 is 15 amino acids. Looked up from germline, CDR1 is MDHEN and CDR2 is SYDVKM. CDR3 bases: TGTGCCAGCAGTTTGGCCGGGTCTAATAATGAAAAACTGTTTTTT. This translates into CASSLAGSNNEKLFF.

This chain links TRBV27 with TRBJ1-1; TRBD1 might be the D (6 bases). There are 14 residues in the CDR3. Germline loops: CDR1 MNHEY, CDR2 SMNVEV (reference sequence). The V end lost 6 bases, the J end lost 4 bases, and 15 bases lay between the germline ends. CDR3 region: CASSPVPGATEAFF. CDR3 DNA sequence: TGTGCCAGCAGCCCCGTCCCAGGGGCCACTGAAGCTTTCTTT.

The chain is built from TRBV28 and TRBJ1-2; no clear D. This CDR3 is 14 amino acids long. V was clipped by 5 bases and J by 5 bases, with 15 bases between them. Germline CDR1 and CDR2: MDHEN and SYDVKM. The CDR3 region is CASSPSPGVYGYTF. The CDR3 coding sequence is TGTGCCAGCAGTCCATCTCCGGGAGTATATGGCTACACCTTC.

The chain links TRBV19 to TRBJ1-2; tentatively, D is TRBD1 (5 bases). Between the trimmed V and J ends, which lost 1 base and 4 bases, there was a span of 13 bases. CDR1 LNHDA and CDR2 SQIVND come from the germline V gene (reference sequence). The CDR3 is 15 amino acids. This chain's CDR3 is CASSIVQGSTYGYTF. The DNA for the CDR3 is TGTGCCAGTAGTATAGTGCAGGGCTCGACCTATGGCTACACCTTC. The variable domain in full, completed from reference TRBV19 and TRBJ1-2, reads DGGITQSPKYLFRKEGQNVTLSCEQNLNHDAMYWYRQDPGQGLRLIYYSQIVNDFQKGDIAEGYSVSREKKESFPLTVTSAQKNPTAFYLCASSIVQGSTYGYTFGSGTRLTVV.

This chain uses TRBV7-3 with TRBJ2-3; 7 nucleotides agree with TRBD2. Unmatched junction bases numbered 10, after V lost 7 bases and J lost 3 bases. CDR1 and CDR2 (germline): SGHTA, FQGTGA. The CDR3 is 15 residues long. The CDR3 reads CASNPGGEGTDTQYF. CDR3 DNA sequence: TGTGCCAGCAACCCGGGGGGAGAGGGAACAGATACGCAGTATTTT.

This sequence joins TRBV16 and TRBJ2-7; the match to TRBD1 covers 9 bases. The germline CDR1 and CDR2 sequences are KGHSY and FQNENV. CDR3 length: 17 amino acids. Trimming took 0 bases from V and 3 from J; bases not matched to a gene: 9. CDR3 loop: CASSQSPTGGRVYEQYF. The CDR3 DNA sequence: TGTGCCAGCAGCCAATCGCCGACAGGGGGTAGAGTCTACGAGCAGTACTTC.

The chain employs TRBV7-2 and TRBJ2-5; TRBD2 is a possible D gene (5 bases). The CDR3 contains 15 residues. The V gene lost 0 bases and the J gene lost 7 bases, with 15 bases spanning the gap. The V gene's germline CDR1 is SGHTA and CDR2 FQGNSA. CDR3 nucleotide sequence: TGTGCCAGCAGCTTAGCCAACAGCGGCCGCGGGACCCAGTACTTC. It codes for CASSLANSGRGTQYF.